This TCR beta chain came from a study of post-analysis software for immune sequencing data. This clonotype showed up just a few times. What it recognizes is unknown. Presence of unique molecular identifiers characterized the TCR beta cDNA libraries. T cells, 1 to 10 million of them, yielded 500,000 or so cDNA molecules. TCRdb reprocessed the PCR reads with MiXCR, giving one entry per CDR3 protein. The sample contains 450,000 to 700,000 distinct CDR3 sequences, roughly two fifths of which appear only once. Study-level results: Patients carried roughly five TRBV segments more frequently than controls did, and TRBV5-6, TRBV5-1 and TRBV20-1 were among them. Samples prepared in the same batch strongly co-clustered by F measure. For normalized Chao1 diversity, multiple sclerosis patients scored significantly lower than controls did.

The CDR3 runs to 14 residues. Trimming took 3 bases from V and 6 from J; bases not matched to a gene: 4. This clonotype was sampled from a girl between 5 and 17 years old with multiple sclerosis. Specimen: blood. The chain combines TRBV12-3 or TRBV12-4 with TRBJ2-1, with 8 bases lining up with TRBD1. CDR3 residues: CASSLGQEPNEQFF. CDR3 sequence (DNA): TGTGCCAGCAGTTTGGGACAGGAACCCAATGAGCAGTTCTTC.